These T cell receptor beta chains were read from a single sample in a study of OX40 agonist ivuxolimab in advanced cancers. Measured with immunoSEQ multiplex PCR; TCRdb has only the in-frame clones, and not every one. This sample carries roughly 72,000 clones, roughly nine tenths of them seen once, and the ten largest clones take 9.5% to 12%. This material consisted of CD4+ or CD8+ T cells sorted from blood, taken in a trial of the OX40 agonist ivuxolimab. All receptors derive from an adult with an advanced solid tumor such as melanoma, head and neck, liver or kidney cancer. The CDR3 runs from the conserved cysteine through the conserved F or W. D genes are given only for firm matches. Clone sizes are given selectively: once, few, many, or a class where the clone is expanded.

v_gene	d_gene	abundance	j_gene	CDR3nt	CDR3aa
TRBV6-6	-	-	TRBJ1-3	TGTGCCAGCAGCCTTTTACAGGGACTCTCTGGAAACACCATATATTTT	CASSLLQGLSGNTIYF
TRBV29-1	TRBD2	-	TRBJ2-7	TGCAGCGTGGCGACGGGGACTGGGACTACCTCCTCCTACGAGCAGTACTTC	CSVATGTGTTSSYEQYF
TRBV7-9	TRBD2	once	TRBJ2-7	TGTGCCAGCACCCCTAAAGCGGGAGATTTGGACGAGCAGTACTTC	CASTPKAGDLDEQYF
TRBV7-6	TRBD2	-	TRBJ2-3	TGTGCCAGCAGCTTCCGCCGGACTAGCGGGAGAAGCACAGATACGCAGTATTTT	CASSFRRTSGRSTDTQYF
TRBV5-1	TRBD2	-	TRBJ2-3	TGCGCCAGCAGCGCGGGACTAGCGGGACTTACTAGCACAGATACGCAGTATTTT	CASSAGLAGLTSTDTQYF
TRBV7-9	-	-	TRBJ2-1	TGTGCCAGCAGCTTATCCCCTAAGAATCGCTACAATGAGCAGTTCTTC	CASSLSPKNRYNEQFF
TRBV7-9	TRBD2	-	TRBJ2-1	TGTGCCAGCAGCTTGGCGGCTAGCGGGGGCTACAATGAGCAGTTCTTC	CASSLAASGGYNEQFF
TRBV2	-	-	TRBJ1-5	TGTGCCAGCAGTGACCGGGGTGTCCTGCCCCAGCATTTT	CASSDRGVLPQHF
TRBV11-2	TRBD1	once	TRBJ2-2	TGTGCTGACAGGGGGCAGAACACCGGGGAGCTGTTTTTT	CADRGQNTGELFF
TRBV4-1	-	-	TRBJ2-1	TGCGCCAGCAGCCAAGGTGGGACGGGGAGCTCCTACAATGAGCAGTTCTTC	CASSQGGTGSSYNEQFF
TRBV7-3	-	-	TRBJ2-1	TGTGCCAGCAGCTTAACTCCGTACAATGAGCAGTTCTTC	CASSLTPYNEQFF
TRBV7-9	-	-	TRBJ1-2	TGTGCCAGCAGCTTTGACCTCGACAGTCGATATGGCTACACCTTC	CASSFDLDSRYGYTF
TRBV5-1	TRBD2	-	TRBJ2-3	TGCGCCAGCAGCTTTTCCCGGACTAGCGGGGGGGTAGCGTATTTT	CASSFSRTSGGVAYF
TRBV18	-	-	TRBJ2-3	TGTGCCAGCTCACCACCGTCCGGGGATCGACATACGCAGTATTTT	CASSPPSGDRHTQYF
TRBV6-1	-	-	TRBJ1-4	TGTGCCAGCAGTGAGATTCCTATGGGTCTCAATGAAAAACTGTTTTTT	CASSEIPMGLNEKLFF
TRBV2	-	-	TRBJ1-1	TGTGCCAGCAGTGTAAGGGCTGCGAACACTGAAGCTTTCTTT	CASSVRAANTEAFF
TRBV5-8	-	-	TRBJ2-1	TGTGCCAGCAGCTGGGTCGAGGTTAGCTCCTACAATGAGCAGTTCTTC	CASSWVEVSSYNEQFF
TRBV6-5	TRBD1	-	TRBJ2-7	TGTGCCAGCAGTTATACCGGGACAGGGGACCCCTACGAGCAGTACTTC	CASSYTGTGDPYEQYF
TRBV10-3	-	-	TRBJ1-1	TGTGCCATCAGTGAGTCGAGGGCGAACACTGAAGCTTTCTTT	CAISESRANTEAFF
TRBV6-1	-	-	TRBJ2-3	TGTGCCAGCAGGGAGGGCGGGGGCCGCGCAGATACGCAGTATTTT	CASREGGGRADTQYF
TRBV19	TRBD1	once	TRBJ2-7	TGTGCCAGTAAAGACCGGGACAGGGGTTACGAGCAGTACTTC	CASKDRDRGYEQYF
TRBV9	-	-	TRBJ2-1	TGTGCCAGCAGCGTCGGAGGGGGCGGGTACAATGAGCAGTTCTTC	CASSVGGGGYNEQFF
TRBV1	-	-	TRBJ1-2	TGCACCAGCAGTCAAGATTCACGGGGATATTACGGCTACACCTTC	CTSSQDSRGYYGYTF
TRBV21-1	-	-	TRBJ2-7	TGTGCCGGACGAGGGGGAGCCTACGAGCAGTACTTC	CAGRGGAYEQYF
TRBV2	TRBD1	-	TRBJ2-7	TGTGCCAGCAGCCCCCGGGACAGGGGGCACTACGAGCAGTGCTTC	CASSPRDRGHYEQCF
TRBV11-2	-	-	TRBJ2-1	TGTGCCAGCAAGAGGTCCTGGCTAGACAATGAGCAGTTCTTC	CASKRSWLDNEQFF
TRBV4-2	TRBD1	-	TRBJ2-7	TGTGCCAGCAGTCGAACGACAGGGGCTCGGTACGAGCAGTACTTC	CASSRTTGARYEQYF